These 23 T cell receptor beta chains originate from one sample sequenced in a study of blood T cell repertoires in COVID-19. The protocol was immunoSEQ multiplex PCR, while the TCRdb copy is restricted to in-frame clones and leaves out a portion. Of around 440,000 clones in the sample, about nine tenths are singletons; the top ten hold around 12%. Specimen: peripheral blood. Every receptor here comes from a woman in her forties or fifties with COVID-19, enrolled during active disease.

This rearrangement joins TRBV28 to TRBJ2-7; 7 bases match TRBD1. The CDR3 sequence is 12 residues long. CDR1 is MDHEN and CDR2 is SYDVKM in the germline V gene. V dropped 6 bases and J dropped 6; count of bases not matched to a gene: 5. The DNA for the CDR3 is TGTGCCAGCAGGTTACGACAGGGCGAGCAGTACTTC. This sequence encodes CASRLRQGEQYF.

The V gene is TRBV5-1, the J gene TRBJ2-1; 9 bases are shared with TRBD1. V trimming: 8 bases; J trimming: 15 bases; junction bases outside the gene matches: 9. Germline V gives CDR1 SGHRS, CDR2 YFSETQ. There are 11 residues in the CDR3. In DNA, the CDR3 is TGCGCCAGTTCCTTACAGGGGGCCTCGTTCTTC. The encoded protein is CASSLQGASFF.

The chain combines TRBV15 with TRBJ1-5; 11 nucleotides agree with TRBD1. V was pared by 4 bases and J by 6 bases, with 5 bases of the junction left unmatched. Germline V gives CDR1 LNHNV, CDR2 YYDKDF (reference sequence). The CDR3 sequence is 15 residues long. The CDR3 loop reads CATSKDRGRVQPQHF. CDR3 DNA: TGTGCCACCAGCAAGGACAGGGGGCGGGTTCAGCCCCAGCATTTT. Combining the CDR3 with reference TRBV15 and TRBJ1-5 gives the whole variable domain DAMVIQNPRYQVTQFGKPVTLSCSQTLNHNVMYWYQQKSSQAPKLLFHYYDKDFNNEADTPDNFQSRRPNTSFCFLDIRSPGLGDTAMYLCATSKDRGRVQPQHFGDGTRLSIL.

V is TRBV5-1 and J is TRBJ2-4, with 12 nucleotides matching TRBD2. CDR3 length equals 20 residues. Germline values: CDR1 SGHRS, CDR2 YFSETQ. V dropped 2 bases and J dropped 2; count of bases not matched to a gene: 14. The CDR3 here is CASSFSGLAGGLAPKNIQYF. The DNA of the CDR3 is TGCGCCAGCAGCTTTAGTGGGCTAGCGGGGGGGTTGGCACCCAAAAACATTCAGTACTTC.

This sequence joins TRBV9 and TRBJ1-2, with D possibly matching TRBD1 (5 bases). V was pared by 1 base and J by 4 bases, with 14 bases between. The CDR3 has 15 residues. Looked up from germline, CDR1 is SGDLS and CDR2 is YYNGEE. The CDR3 here is CASSVRGLTIYGYTF. The CDR3 DNA follows: TGTGCCAGCAGCGTAAGGGGACTAACCATCTATGGCTACACCTTC.

A word on this clone: Relative to the germline gene, one junction end is altered; a read error may explain this. The chain combines TRBV4-1 with TRBJ1-3; D gene ambiguous. Per germline, CDR1 MGHRA and CDR2 YSYEKL. The CDR3 length is 17 residues. CDR3 nucleotides: TGCGCCAGCAGCAAAGAGGCTACAGTTCACTCTGGAAACACCATATATTTT. Translation: CASSKEATVHSGNTIYF.

This clone is a singleton in its sample. V gene TRBV2 combines with J gene TRBJ1-3; the D gene is possibly TRBD1 (5 bases). Germline V CDR1 and CDR2: SNHLY, FYNNEI. This CDR3 spans 14 amino acids. Between the trimmed V and J ends, which lost 6 bases and 1 base, there was a span of 10 bases. The CDR3 DNA reads as TGTGCCAGCAGCCCCGGACATTCTGGAAACACCATATATTTT. Protein: CASSPGHSGNTIYF. Supplemented by reference TRBV2 and TRBJ1-3, the full variable domain reads EPEVTQTPSHQVTQMGQEVILRCVPISNHLYFYWYRQILGQKVEFLVSFYNNEISEKSEIFDDQFSVERPDGSNFTLKIRSTKLEDSAMYFCASSPGHSGNTIYFGEGSWLTVV.

The J gene is TRBJ1-6, the V gene TRBV6-5; D possibly corresponds to TRBD1 (5 bases). Trimming removed 5 bases at V and 10 bases at J, with 12 bases between. The CDR3 covers 13 residues. The V gene's germline CDR1 is MNHEY and CDR2 SVGAGI. CDR3 coding DNA: TGTGCCAGCAGTCCAAGTGGGGGGTCACCCCTCCACTTT. Protein sequence: CASSPSGGSPLHF.

The chain uses TRBV2 and TRBJ2-7, with D maybe TRBD1 (6 bases). V was shortened by 11 bases and J by 5 bases, with 19 bases between the two germline ends. This CDR3 region has 13 residues. Germline CDR1 and CDR2: SNHLY and FYNNEI. CDR3 region: CAGLGGAADEQYF. The CDR3 DNA sequence: TGTGCCGGGTTAGGGGGTGCGGCGGACGAGCAGTACTTC.

The gene calls are TRBV6-5 and TRBJ1-1; 7 bases match TRBD1. V trimming: 7 bases; J trimming: 7 bases; junction bases outside the gene matches: 9. Germline CDR1 MNHEY, CDR2 SVGAGI. The CDR3 consists of 13 residues. This CDR3 reads CASTMNRGFEAFF. CDR3 DNA: TGTGCCAGCACCATGAACAGGGGTTTTGAAGCTTTCTTT.

The genes are TRBV2 and TRBJ2-1; a possible D gene is TRBD2 (5 bases). Germline loops: CDR1 SNHLY, CDR2 FYNNEI. Trimming left V 2 bases short and J 5 bases short, with 7 bases between. The CDR3 is 13 residues long. CDR3 region: CASSELANNEQFF. In nucleotides, the CDR3 is TGTGCCAGCAGTGAACTAGCCAACAATGAGCAGTTCTTC.

V and J are TRBV4-1 and TRBJ1-2; TRBD1 matches 11 bases. The CDR3 extends over 16 amino acids. V lost 0 bases and J lost 8; bases outside the gene matches: 8. The germline V gene has CDR1 MGHRA and CDR2 YSYEKL. CDR3 sequence reads: CASSQEGVGQGGGYTF. The DNA for the CDR3 is TGCGCCAGCAGCCAAGAAGGGGTGGGACAGGGGGGAGGCTACACCTTC.

The chain combines TRBV7-2 with TRBJ1-1; perhaps TRBD1 as D (6 bases). The CDR3 loop spans 15 amino acids. Germline loops: CDR1 SGHTA, CDR2 FQGNSA. The V end was cut by 5 bases, the J end by 11 bases, with 24 bases between. DNA for the CDR3: TGTGCCAGCAGCACGACCGGGTTGAGGGGGTGGTCGGCTTTCTTT. Encoded protein: CASSTTGLRGWSAFF. Full variable domain (rest looked up from reference TRBV7-2 and TRBJ1-1): GAGVSQSPSNKVTEKGKDVELRCDPISGHTALYWYRQSLGQGLEFLIYFQGNSAPDKSGLPSDRFSAERTGGSVSTLTIQRTQQEDSAVYLCASSTTGLRGWSAFFGQGTRLTVV.

The V gene is TRBV5-1, the J gene TRBJ2-3; 8 bases fit TRBD2. Germline trimming cut 0 bases from V and 2 bases from J; bases unmatched to any gene: 8. Germline-derived CDR1 and CDR2 are SGHRS and YFSETQ. This CDR3 is 17 amino acids long. Here the CDR3 DNA reads TGCGCCAGCAGCTTGGTCTCACTAGCGGATCCCACAGATACGCAGTATTTT. Residues: CASSLVSLADPTDTQYF.

The J gene is TRBJ2-3, the V gene TRBV7-9; TRBD2 might be the D (5 bases). The CDR3 is 15 amino acids. Per germline, CDR1 SEHNR and CDR2 FQNEAQ (reference sequence). V lost 1 base and J 4 bases, leaving 12 bases between the germline ends. The CDR3 bases are TGTGCCAGCAGCTTAGGCCTAGCTGGAGCAGATACGCAGTATTTT. Translating gives CASSLGLAGADTQYF. The full variable domain, with the rest looked up from reference TRBV7-9 and TRBJ2-3, is DTGVSQNPRHKITKRGQNVTFRCDPISEHNRLYWYRQTLGQGPEFLTYFQNEAQLEKSRLLSDRFSAERPKGSFSTLEIQRTEQGDSAMYLCASSLGLAGADTQYFGPGTRLTVL.

The rearrangement joins TRBV4-2 to TRBJ2-2, with 7 bases that match TRBD1. Germline lookup yields CDR1 LGHNA and CDR2 YNFKEQ. Losses at the gene ends were 5 bases for V and 3 bases for J; bases not matched to a gene: 3. This CDR3 has 14 amino acids. CDR3 amino acids: CASSGDSYTGELFF. DNA for the CDR3: TGTGCCAGCAGCGGGGACAGCTACACCGGGGAGCTGTTTTTT.

This chain joins TRBV2 and TRBJ1-1, with TRBD1 identical over 7 bases. The CDR3 is made up of 13 amino acids. Trimming removed 5 bases from V and 5 bases from J; junction bases left unmatched: 5. The V gene's germline CDR1 is SNHLY and CDR2 FYNNEI. The CDR3 DNA is TGTGCCAGCAGTCCAGGGGGAAGGACTGAAGCTTTCTTT. Residues: CASSPGGRTEAFF.

This rearrangement joins TRBV7-3 to TRBJ2-3; weak D call: TRBD1 (5 bases). The CDR3 extends over 13 amino acids. Germline values: CDR1 SGHTA, CDR2 FQGTGA. V was cut by 0 bases and J by 8 bases, with 9 bases left in between. As DNA, the CDR3 is TGTGCCAGCAGCTTAACAGTTGGGGCTACGCAGTATTTT. This encodes CASSLTVGATQYF.

This clone has just one count. The chain recombines TRBV30 with TRBJ2-1; 8 bases are shared with TRBD2. Germline CDR1 GTSNPN, CDR2 SVGIG (reference sequence). The CDR3 totals 14 residues. The V gene end was trimmed by 5 bases and the J gene end by 0 bases; junction bases not matched to a gene: 3. CDR3: CAWGSGSSYNEQFF. CDR3 bases: TGTGCCTGGGGAAGCGGGAGCTCCTACAATGAGCAGTTCTTC.

CDR3 nucleotide sequence: TGTGCCAGCAGCCGGGAGAGGGGGACTAGCGTTACGAATGAGCAGTTCTTC. Its translation: CASSRERGTSVTNEQFF. The chain recombines TRBV4-2 with TRBJ2-1; 10 bases line up with TRBD2. The CDR3 extends over 17 amino acids. The ends lost 4 bases at V and 7 bases at J; junction bases unmatched: 13. Germline V lookup: CDR1 LGHNA, CDR2 YNFKEQ.

The chain carries TRBV12-3 or TRBV12-4 and TRBJ2-5; 7 bases fit TRBD1. With V trimmed by 6 bases and J by 5 bases, 6 bases remained unmatched. The CDR3 consists of 13 residues. CDR3 sequence reads: CASSQDRVETQYF. In DNA form, the CDR3 reads TGTGCCAGCAGCCAAGACAGGGTGGAGACCCAGTACTTC.

V is TRBV4-1 and J is TRBJ1-4; D uncertain. The V gene lost 4 bases and the J gene lost 6 bases, with 12 bases spanning the gap. The CDR3 is 14 amino acids. CDR1 MGHRA and CDR2 YSYEKL come from the germline V gene. The CDR3, as DNA: TGCGCCAGCAGCCGGGCTGCTAAGGATGAAAAACTGTTTTTT. It translates to CASSRAAKDEKLFF.

The rearrangement uses TRBV5-1 and TRBJ2-3; weak D call: TRBD1 (5 bases). The CDR3 is 16 residues long. The germline CDR1 and CDR2 sequences are SGHRS and YFSETQ. V lost 2 bases and J 0 bases, leaving 13 bases between the germline ends. The CDR3 is CASSFGADTSTDTQYF. The CDR3 bases are TGCGCCAGCAGCTTTGGGGCGGATACTAGCACAGATACGCAGTATTTT.